Described below is a single T cell receptor beta chain sequence and its context. Its antigen is not identified. This specimen comes from a study of CD8 T cells in ankylosing spondylitis. Overall study findings and caveats: Disease-linked clones reportedly concentrated significantly in matched ankylosing spondylitis synovial fluid. What appeared characteristic of ankylosing spondylitis blood was a TCR beta motif of fewer than ten highly homologous variants.

Germline V gene lookup returns CDR1 DFQATT and CDR2 SNEGSKA (reference sequence). CDR3 length: 13 amino acids. With 6 bases removed from V and 5 bases from J, the gap between germline ends came to 14 bases. Libraries of TCR beta came from quantitative 5'-RACE with molecular barcodes. TCRdb called the 5' RACE reads again in MiXCR, with one record for every CDR3 protein. Among a few hundred thousand distinct CDR3 sequences listed, approximately 20% were seen once. This clonotype was sampled from a male donor with ankylosing spondylitis. Input material: blood, either unsorted or a sorted T cell fraction (not recorded which). V gene TRBV20-1 combines with J gene TRBJ2-1, with D unclear. Here the CDR3 DNA reads TGCAGTGCCAAGACCGCCGCCCACAATGAGCAGTTCTTC. Translation gives CSAKTAAHNEQFF.